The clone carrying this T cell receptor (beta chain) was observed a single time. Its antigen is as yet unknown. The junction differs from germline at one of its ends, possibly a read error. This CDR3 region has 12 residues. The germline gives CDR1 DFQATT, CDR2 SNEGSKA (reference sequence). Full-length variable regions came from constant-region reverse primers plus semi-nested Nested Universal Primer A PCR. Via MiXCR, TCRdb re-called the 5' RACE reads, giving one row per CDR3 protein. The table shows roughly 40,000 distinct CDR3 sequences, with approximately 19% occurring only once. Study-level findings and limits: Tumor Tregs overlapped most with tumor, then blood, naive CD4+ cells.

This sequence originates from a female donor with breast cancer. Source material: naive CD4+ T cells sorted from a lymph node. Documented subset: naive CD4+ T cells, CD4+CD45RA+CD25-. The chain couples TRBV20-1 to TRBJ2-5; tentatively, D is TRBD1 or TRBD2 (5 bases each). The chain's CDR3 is CSARKGSRTQNF. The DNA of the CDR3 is TGCAGTGCTAGAAAGGGGAGTAGGACCCAGAACTTC.